The clone carrying this TCR delta chain rates as medium-sized. This specimen comes from a study of gamma-delta T cells after stem cell transplantation. Germline CDR1 and CDR2: GEAIGNYY and EKD. This CDR3 region has 20 residues. With V trimmed by 0 bases and J by 0 bases, 18 bases remained unmatched. TCRdb reanalysed the RT-PCR reads via CATT. The sample has thousands of delta-chain clones, just over 20% seen once. V usage is TRDV2 and J usage is TRDJ1; TRDD3 matches at 7 bases. The receptor comes from a human donor. It is not recorded whose cells these are; they may come from a transplant donor. The sequenced material came from gamma-delta T cells. DNA of the CDR3: TGTGCCTGTGACACCGTAGTACTGGGGATCCTAGGATCGTACACCGATAAACTCATCTTT. Its translation: CACDTVVLGILGSYTDKLIF.